One and the same sample provided the 29 T cell receptor beta chains below, sequenced in a study of cytomegalovirus exposure and HLA in healthy donors. PCR used 60 Vbeta primers and 13 Jbeta primers. The assay was immunoSEQ multiplex PCR, and TCRdb's table has in-frame clones only and misses some. The data hold some 200,000 clones, with around 85% observed a single time. Sequencing was performed on PBMCs. All receptors come from a man in his forties in good health and CMV-seropositive.

J is TRBJ1-2 and V is TRBV7-9; 11 nucleotides match TRBD1. The CDR3 has 15 amino acids. Germline trimming cut 3 bases from V and 1 base from J; bases unmatched to any gene: 1. The germline V gene has CDR1 SEHNR and CDR2 FQNEAQ (reference sequence). The CDR3 nucleotides read TGTGCCAGCAGCTTCGGGACAGGGGGTAACTATGGCTACACCTTC. This codes for CASSFGTGGNYGYTF.

This clone was observed a single time. The chain is built from TRBV11-2 and TRBJ2-5, with TRBD1 as a possible D gene (5 bases). The germline CDR1 and CDR2 sequences are SGHAT and FQNNGV. The V gene lost 3 bases and the J gene lost 1 base, with 12 bases spanning the gap. The CDR3 sequence is 15 residues long. Written as DNA, the CDR3 is TGTGCCAGCAGCTTGGAACGACAGACCCAAGAGACCCAGTACTTC. Its translation is CASSLERQTQETQYF.

Comment on this clone: Mismatch with germline at one junction end may stem from a read error. The rearrangement joins TRBV7-9 to TRBJ2-7; 7 nucleotides agree with TRBD1. Germline V gene sequence: CDR1 SEHNR, CDR2 FQNEAQ (reference sequence). The CDR3 contains 12 residues. The CDR3 sequence is CSSSLGTAEQYF. The CDR3 nucleotides read TGTTCCAGCAGCTTAGGGACAGCCGAGCAGTACTTC.

Notes on this clone: The same CDR3 can be traced to other DNA sequences in this sample. CDR3 nucleotides: TGTGCCACCAGCAGAGATAGGGGGCCCGGGGAGCTGTTTTTT. This gives the protein CATSRDRGPGELFF. The rearrangement links TRBV15 to TRBJ2-2; 7 nucleotides match TRBD1. Trimming took 0 bases from V and 6 from J; bases not matched to a gene: 1. The germline CDR1 and CDR2 sequences are LNHNV and YYDKDF (reference sequence). The CDR3 runs to 14 residues.

The chain combines TRBV5-1 with TRBJ2-5; TRBD2 matches at 9 bases. The CDR3 extends over 16 amino acids. Trimming cost V 4 bases and J 5 bases; bases outside gene matches: 12. Per germline, CDR1 SGHRS and CDR2 YFSETQ. In DNA form, the CDR3 reads TGCGCCAGCAGCCCCGGCGCGGGGGGGGCTGAGGAGACCCAGTACTTC. Protein product: CASSPGAGGAEETQYF.

This clone was observed a single time. This chain uses TRBV9 with TRBJ1-1, with D possibly TRBD1 on 5 matching bases. V gave up 4 bases and J gave up 3 bases, with 19 bases separating them. The CDR3 runs 16 residues. The germline CDR1 and CDR2 sequences are SGDLS and YYNGEE. The CDR3 DNA reads as TGTGCCAGCAGCCGGGGGTCGGGTGGGGCTTACACTGAAGCTTTCTTT. This codes for CASSRGSGGAYTEAFF.

The rearrangement links TRBV5-6 to TRBJ2-4, with 12 bases matching TRBD2. Trimming cost V 1 base and J 7 bases; bases outside gene matches: 6. The CDR3 totals 16 residues. Germline lookup yields CDR1 SGHDT and CDR2 YYEEEE. The CDR3 protein is CASSLPSGGGWNIQYF. The CDR3 nucleotides are TGTGCCAGCAGCTTGCCTAGCGGGGGGGGGTGGAACATTCAGTACTTC. The whole variable domain, remainder taken from reference TRBV5-6 and TRBJ2-4, is DAGVTQSPTHLIKTRGQQVTLRCSPKSGHDTVSWYQQALGQGPQFIFQYYEEEERQRGNFPDRFSGHQFPNYSSELNVNALLLGDSALYLCASSLPSGGGWNIQYFGAGTRLSVL.

The chain employs TRBV10-3 and TRBJ2-2, with TRBD1 matching 8 bases. The V gene end was trimmed by 6 bases and the J gene end by 0 bases; junction bases not matched to a gene: 0. CDR1 is ENHRY and CDR2 is SYGVKD in the germline V gene. This CDR3 contains 14 residues. CDR3 DNA: TGTGCCATCAGACAGGGGGCGAACACCGGGGAGCTGTTTTTT. It codes for CAIRQGANTGELFF.

The chain links TRBV9 to TRBJ1-1; D remains unclear. The V end lost 0 bases, the J end lost 4 bases, and 10 bases lay between the germline ends. Per the germline V gene, CDR1 is SGDLS and CDR2 is YYNGEE. The CDR3 has 14 amino acids. CDR3 region: CASSVGPSGTEAFF. The CDR3 nucleotides read TGTGCCAGCAGCGTAGGGCCCTCGGGCACTGAAGCTTTCTTT. Full variable domain (outside the CDR3, taken from reference TRBV9 and TRBJ1-1): DSGVTQTPKHLITATGQRVTLRCSPRSGDLSVYWYQQSLDQGLQFLIQYYNGEERAKGNILERFSAQQFPDLHSELNLSSLELGDSALYFCASSVGPSGTEAFFGQGTRLTVV.

The gene calls are TRBV7-2 and TRBJ1-2; D might be TRBD1 (5 bases). The ends were cut back, 9 bases at V and 4 bases at J, with 15 bases in the middle. From germline, CDR1 is SGHTA and CDR2 FQGNSA. The CDR3 runs to 13 residues. CDR3 sequence: CASIKGPGYGYTF. In nucleotides, the CDR3 is TGTGCCAGTATAAAGGGGCCGGGCTATGGCTACACCTTC.

The chain links TRBV9 to TRBJ2-5; 10 bases agree with TRBD1. Germline trimming cut 0 bases from V and 5 bases from J; bases unmatched to any gene: 7. The germline gives CDR1 SGDLS, CDR2 YYNGEE. The CDR3 is 16 amino acids. The CDR3, as DNA: TGTGCCAGCAGCGTAGGGACAGGGGGAGGAATGGAGACCCAGTACTTC. Its protein product is CASSVGTGGGMETQYF.

The rearrangement links TRBV7-9 to TRBJ1-2; 10 bases are a match to TRBD1. The V gene's germline CDR1 is SEHNR and CDR2 FQNEAQ (reference sequence). The CDR3 extends over 16 amino acids. The trim removed 5 bases at V and 5 bases at J, leaving 11 bases unmatched. The CDR3 region is CASSAHLGQGVYGYTF. DNA of the CDR3: TGTGCCAGCAGCGCCCACTTAGGACAGGGGGTTTATGGCTACACCTTC. Using reference TRBV7-9 and TRBJ1-2 for the parts outside the CDR3, the full variable domain is DTGVSQNPRHKITKRGQNVTFRCDPISEHNRLYWYRQTLGQGPEFLTYFQNEAQLEKSRLLSDRFSAERPKGSFSTLEIQRTEQGDSAMYLCASSAHLGQGVYGYTFGSGTRLTVV.

The genes are TRBV5-6 and TRBJ2-7; unclear D gene. The CDR3 is 13 residues long. Trimming removed 2 bases from V and 2 bases from J, with 8 bases in between. Germline CDR1 and CDR2: SGHDT and YYEEEE. CDR3 residues: CASSLTVTYEQYF. The CDR3 DNA reads TGTGCCAGCAGCTTAACAGTCACCTACGAGCAGTACTTC.

The genes are TRBV5-1 and TRBJ2-1, with 8 bases aligning to TRBD1. The CDR3 has 15 residues. With 0 bases clipped from V and 7 bases from J, the junction kept 6 bases outside the gene matches. Germline CDR1 reads SGHRS; CDR2 reads YFSETQ. Here the CDR3 DNA reads TGCGCCAGCAGCTTGGACAGGGGGATTGGGAATGAGCAGTTCTTC. Translated: CASSLDRGIGNEQFF.

The chain has TRBV7-2 and TRBJ2-2, with 9 nucleotides matching TRBD2. The CDR3 is 16 residues long. V lost 3 bases to trimming and J lost 5 bases; unmatched junction nucleotides: 7. Per the germline V gene, CDR1 is SGHTA and CDR2 is FQGNSA. CDR3 nucleotide sequence: TGTGCCAGCAGCTTTAGCGGGGGCAGTAGTACCGGGGAGCTGTTTTTT. It translates to CASSFSGGSSTGELFF.

The chain uses TRBV30 and TRBJ1-4; no clear D. This CDR3 comprises 15 residues. V was cut by 2 bases and J by 5 bases, with 15 bases left in between. Per germline, CDR1 GTSNPN and CDR2 SVGIG (reference sequence). CDR3 amino acids: CAWSSHGGWNEKLFF. CDR3 sequence (DNA): TGTGCCTGGAGTAGTCACGGAGGTTGGAATGAAAAACTGTTTTTT. Looking up the rest from reference TRBV30 and TRBJ1-4 gives the full variable domain: SQTIHQWPATLVQPVGSPLSLECTVEGTSNPNLYWYRQAAGRGLQLLFYSVGIGQISSEVPQNLSASRPQDRQFILSSKKLLLSDSGFYLCAWSSHGGWNEKLFFGSGTQLSVL.

V and J are TRBV6-5 and TRBJ2-1, with 15 positions matching TRBD2. Germline assignment: CDR1 MNHEY and CDR2 SVGAGI. The J segment lost 13 bases and the V segment lost 0 bases, leaving 7 bases of the junction unmatched. CDR3 length: 16 residues. The CDR3 nucleotides read TGTGCCAGCAGTTACTCTCGGACTAGCGGGGGGGCCGAACAGTTCTTC. Translated, it gives CASSYSRTSGGAEQFF.

V gene TRBV2 combines with J gene TRBJ2-2; D possibly corresponds to TRBD1 (5 bases). This CDR3 contains 13 residues. Germline CDR1 reads SNHLY; CDR2 reads FYNNEI. V lost 7 bases and J 4 bases, leaving 10 bases between the germline ends. The CDR3 spells CASNQGITGELFF. The CDR3 region has the DNA TGTGCCAGCAATCAGGGTATCACCGGGGAGCTGTTTTTT.

This clone has a single count. V gene TRBV30 combines with J gene TRBJ1-1; D may be TRBD1 (5 bases). CDR3 size: 14 residues. Germline V gives CDR1 GTSNPN, CDR2 SVGIG (reference sequence). V shed 2 bases and J shed 1 base, with 11 bases lying between them. This CDR3 is CAWSLEGRNTEAFF. CDR3 nucleotide sequence: TGTGCCTGGAGTTTGGAGGGGAGGAACACTGAAGCTTTCTTT.

The table lists this clone with a few counts. J is TRBJ2-5 and V is TRBV6-5; D uncertain. Germline V gene data show CDR1 as MNHEY and CDR2 as SVGAGI. Trimming cost V 2 bases and J 7 bases, with 17 bases left between them. The CDR3 extends over 15 amino acids. The CDR3 DNA follows: TGTGCCAGCAGTTACGGCACAGCCCGGTCCGGGACCCAGTACTTC. The encoded protein is CASSYGTARSGTQYF.

The genes are TRBV18 and TRBJ1-3, with 12 bases aligning to TRBD1. The J segment lost 3 bases and the V segment lost 5 bases, leaving 11 bases of the junction unmatched. The germline gives CDR1 KGHSH, CDR2 LQKENI. The CDR3 sequence is 18 residues long. The CDR3 DNA reads TGTGCCAGCTCAGTCACTCCGGGACAGGGGGCTGATGGAAACACCATATATTTT. It translates to CASSVTPGQGADGNTIYF.

V usage is TRBV15 and J usage is TRBJ1-1; no firm D call. The CDR3 sequence is 14 residues long. CDR1 LNHNV and CDR2 YYDKDF come from the germline V gene (reference sequence). Trimming stripped 0 bases from V and 5 bases from J, with 10 bases between. The CDR3 loop is CATSRDKQATEAFF. CDR3 sequence (DNA): TGTGCCACCAGCAGAGATAAGCAGGCGACTGAAGCTTTCTTT. Full variable domain (missing parts from reference TRBV15 and TRBJ1-1): DAMVIQNPRYQVTQFGKPVTLSCSQTLNHNVMYWYQQKSSQAPKLLFHYYDKDFNNEADTPDNFQSRRPNTSFCFLDIRSPGLGDTAMYLCATSRDKQATEAFFGQGTRLTVV.

The genes are TRBV28 and TRBJ1-5; 7 bases line up with TRBD1. Germline lookup yields CDR1 MDHEN and CDR2 SYDVKM. CDR3 length: 13 residues. The V and J ends lost 5 bases and 3 bases, in that order; junction bases with no gene match: 1. The CDR3 coding sequence is TGTGCCAGCAGTGACAGGGACAATCAGCCCCAGCATTTT. It codes for CASSDRDNQPQHF. The full variable domain, its missing parts supplied by reference TRBV28 and TRBJ1-5, is DVKVTQSSRYLVKRTGEKVFLECVQDMDHENMFWYRQDPGLGLRLIYFSYDVKMKEKGDIPEGYSVSREKKERFSLILESASTNQTSMYLCASSDRDNQPQHFGDGTRLSIL.

This clone appeared a few times. CDR3 sequence: CAWRQGDNSPLHF. CDR3 nucleotide sequence: TGTGCCTGGAGACAGGGGGACAATTCACCCCTCCACTTT. The chain recombines TRBV30 with TRBJ1-6; 8 positions match TRBD1. With V trimmed by 3 bases and J by 7 bases, 2 bases remained unmatched. CDR3 length: 13 amino acids. Germline-derived CDR1 and CDR2 are GTSNPN and SVGIG (reference sequence).

The V and J genes are TRBV15 and TRBJ2-5; perhaps TRBD2 as D (7 bases). V was shortened by 3 bases and J by 5 bases, with 16 bases between the two germline ends. This CDR3 region has 15 residues. Germline V lookup: CDR1 LNHNV, CDR2 YYDKDF (reference sequence). CDR3 sequence reads: CATSRESGTHETQYF. The CDR3 nucleotides are TGTGCCACCAGCAGGGAAAGCGGGACACACGAGACCCAGTACTTC.

This clone was detected only a few times. This specimen includes other DNA sequences encoding the same CDR3. The chain joins TRBV19 to TRBJ1-1, with TRBD1 matching 9 bases. Trimming at V came to 3 bases and at J to 5 bases, leaving 4 bases not matched to a gene. The CDR3 extends over 14 amino acids. CDR1 is LNHDA, CDR2 SQIVND, per germline (reference sequence). CDR3 nucleotide sequence: TGTGCCAGTAGTATTGGGACAGGGCGAACTGAAGCTTTCTTT. It encodes CASSIGTGRTEAFF.

The rearrangement links TRBV6-6 to TRBJ2-7; TRBD1 might be the D (6 bases). This CDR3 comprises 14 residues. Germline-derived CDR1 and CDR2 are MNHNY and SVGAGI (reference sequence). V was pared by 6 bases and J by 1 base, with 13 bases between. The chain's CDR3 is CASRRSRGSYEQYF. CDR3 nucleotide sequence: TGTGCCAGCAGGCGGAGCAGGGGATCCTACGAGCAGTACTTC.

This chain uses TRBV4-3 with TRBJ2-7; possible D gene TRBD1, 5 bases. This CDR3 has 14 residues. The ends were cut back, 5 bases at V and 0 bases at J, with 11 bases in the middle. Germline values: CDR1 LGHNA, CDR2 YSLEER. CDR3 region: CASSFRGSSYEQYF. CDR3 coding DNA: TGCGCCAGCAGCTTTAGGGGCAGCTCCTACGAGCAGTACTTC.

The chain is built from TRBV30 and TRBJ2-5; 9 bases map to TRBD2. Germline V gene lookup returns CDR1 GTSNPN and CDR2 SVGIG (reference sequence). The V segment lost 0 bases and the J segment 2 bases; nucleotides outside the gene matches: 10. The CDR3 is made up of 17 amino acids. CDR3 in DNA: TGTGCCTGGAGTGTACTAGCGGGCCCCTGGACTCAAGAGACCCAGTACTTC. It codes for CAWSVLAGPWTQETQYF.